Listed below are T cell receptor beta chains from one sample, sequenced in a study of T cells in Graves' hyperthyroidism and ophthalmopathy. TCRdb itself ran the multiplex PCR reads through MiXCR, one entry per CDR3 protein. The table has around 540,000 distinct CDR3 sequences, 46% seen once. Source material: peripheral blood or thyroid tissue (not recorded which). The source is a woman between 18 and 29 years old with Graves' hyperthyroidism. CDR3s include the opening cysteine and the closing phenylalanine or tryptophan. D genes are given only for firm matches. Some rows mark clone size as missing; the rest say once, few, many or name a class of expanded clone.

J gene,V gene,clone size,D gene,CDR3 DNA,CDR3 protein
TRBJ1-2,TRBV2,-,-,TGTGCCGGCAGTGTTGACAGGTTGGGTGGGACCTATGGCTACACCTTC,CAGSVDRLGGTYGYTF
TRBJ2-5,TRBV7-9,-,-,TGTGCCAGCAGCTTACTTGAACAAATCCAAGAGACCCAGTACTTC,CASSLLEQIQETQYF
TRBJ2-5,TRBV7-2,-,TRBD2,TGTGCCAGCAGCACCCCGGGACTAGGCCAAGAGACCCAGTACTTC,CASSTPGLGQETQYF
TRBJ1-1,TRBV2,-,-,TGTGCCAGCAGTTACACGGGCGAGGGGAACACTGAAGCTTTCTTT,CASSYTGEGNTEAFF
TRBJ2-6,TRBV29-1,-,-,TGCAGCGTTGAGGACGGACAGGGGGCCAACGTCCTGACTTTC,CSVEDGQGANVLTF
TRBJ2-7,TRBV24-1,-,-,TGTGCCACCAGTGAAGGGTTGAGGGTGAGCTCCTACGAGCAGTACTTC,CATSEGLRVSSYEQYF
TRBJ1-2,TRBV10-3,many,-,TGTGCCAGCACCAGGGGTTATGGCTACACCTTC,CASTRGYGYTF
TRBJ1-3,TRBV7-9,many,-,TGTGCCAGCAGCTCGAGGGAGTACGGAAACACCATATATTTT,CASSSREYGNTIYF
TRBJ2-7,TRBV7-9,few,TRBD2,TGTGCCAGCAGCTTATCGGGGGGGCGACCCCACGAGCAGTACTTC,CASSLSGGRPHEQYF
TRBJ1-6,TRBV12-3/TRBV12-4,-,-,TGTGCCAGCAGTTTTTACGGTTCACCCCTCCACTTT,CASSFYGSPLHF
TRBJ1-6,TRBV2,-,-,TGTGCCAGCAGTGAGCTGGGGTGGGGTTCACCCCTCCACTTT,CASSELGWGSPLHF
TRBJ2-3,TRBV11-3,few,-,TGTGCCAGCAGCTTTCCAGGGGGTCTAGCGGATACGCAGTATTTT,CASSFPGGLADTQYF
TRBJ1-1,TRBV7-2,few,-,TGTGCCAGCAGCTTGTTCACGGACACTGAAGCTTTCTTT,CASSLFTDTEAFF
TRBJ2-7,TRBV4-2,-,TRBD2,TGTGCCAGCAGCCACCCGGGACTAGCGGGAGGTAATGAGTACTTC,CASSHPGLAGGNEYF
TRBJ1-6,TRBV12-3/TRBV12-4,-,-,TGTGCCAGCAGCTTACAATTAGCATCACCCCTCCACTTT,CASSLQLASPLHF
TRBJ2-5,TRBV20-1,few,-,TGCAGTGCTCACCGGACAGAAGGGACCCAGTACTTC,CSAHRTEGTQYF
TRBJ1-2,TRBV20-1,-,TRBD1,TGCAGTGCTAGAGAGAGACAGGGTCCGTATGGCTACACCTTC,CSARERQGPYGYTF
TRBJ2-2,TRBV7-3,-,-,TGTGCCAGCAGCTACGGCTCGGGAATGGACACCGGGGAGCTGTTTTTT,CASSYGSGMDTGELFF
TRBJ1-1,TRBV6-1,-,-,TGTGCCAGCACGGGGTTCCTCGGAGGGGGTACTGAAGCTTTCTTT,CASTGFLGGGTEAFF
TRBJ2-5,TRBV24-1,many,-,TGTGCCACCAGTGATCCCCTCGGGGTAGCGGAAGAGACCCAGTACTTC,CATSDPLGVAEETQYF
TRBJ1-3,TRBV25-1,medium-sized,-,TGTGCCAGCAGTGAGTTAGGGACCATATATTTT,CASSELGTIYF
TRBJ1-2,TRBV5-1,-,-,TGCGCCAGCAGCTTGGCGGTAGTGAACATAGATGGCTACACCTTC,CASSLAVVNIDGYTF
TRBJ1-3,TRBV7-9,-,-,TGTGCCAGCAGCGATCTCGTTGTAGCTGGAAACATCATATATTTT,CASSDLVVAGNIIYF
TRBJ2-2,TRBV4-2,-,TRBD2,TGTGCCAGCAGCCCAACCGGACTAGCGGGAATCACCGGGGAGCTGTTTTTT,CASSPTGLAGITGELFF
TRBJ2-5,TRBV20-1,many,-,TGCAGTGCTAGGCCCAGGGGAAAGACCCAGTACTTC,CSARPRGKTQYF
TRBJ1-5,TRBV7-8,-,-,TGTACCACCAGTGACCCCTCGACAGGCGAAAACAATCAGCCCCAGCATTTT,CTTSDPSTGENNQPQHF
TRBJ1-6,TRBV6-5,-,TRBD1,TGTGCCAGCACTCCGATCACAGGGGGCAGTTCACCCCTCCACTTT,CASTPITGGSSPLHF
TRBJ1-2,TRBV5-1,few,TRBD1,TGCGCCAGCAGCCCCGGACAGGGGGCGGCCTATGGCTACACCTTC,CASSPGQGAAYGYTF
TRBJ1-2,TRBV9,many,TRBD1,TGTGCCAGCAGCGACGACAGGGGGAACTATGGCTACACCTTC,CASSDDRGNYGYTF
TRBJ1-4,TRBV6-4,-,-,TGTGCCAGCAGTGTCTCGACAGGCAAAGAAGAAAAACTGTTTTTT,CASSVSTGKEEKLFF
TRBJ2-7,TRBV20-1,few,-,TGCAGTGCTAGAGATTTCAGGACAAGCTACGAGCAGTACTTC,CSARDFRTSYEQYF
TRBJ2-3,TRBV7-9,-,TRBD2,TGTGCCACTAGCGGGAGTATGAACACAGATACGCAGTATTTT,CATSGSMNTDTQYF
TRBJ1-1,TRBV9,-,-,TGTGCCAGCAGTTTAAACGGGTGGGCCACTGAAGCTTTCTTT,CASSLNGWATEAFF
TRBJ1-2,TRBV12-5,-,-,TGTGCTAGTGGTTTCGACGGGAATGGCTACACCTTC,CASGFDGNGYTF
TRBJ2-7,TRBV7-9,-,-,TGTGCCAGCAGCCCCCAGAGGTCGACCTACGAGCAGTACTTC,CASSPQRSTYEQYF
TRBJ2-7,TRBV4-1,-,-,TGCGCCAGCAGCCGCGGGTTCGAGGCCACCTACGGGCAGTACTTC,CASSRGFEATYGQYF
TRBJ1-5,TRBV10-3,-,-,TGTGCCATCAGTGAGTCTACAGGGCTAGGGCCCCAGCATTTT,CAISESTGLGPQHF
TRBJ1-6,TRBV7-2,few,-,TGTGCCAGCAGCTCTACCGACGGCGGGGGGCAATCACCCCTCCACTTT,CASSSTDGGGQSPLHF
TRBJ1-4,TRBV5-4,-,TRBD1,TGTGCCAGCAGCCTGGAGGGACAGGGGGCTGAAAAACTGTTTTTT,CASSLEGQGAEKLFF
TRBJ1-1,TRBV7-9,many,-,TGTGCCAGCAGAAGGGTTTTGCACACTGAAGCTTTCTTT,CASRRVLHTEAFF
TRBJ2-2,TRBV7-2,-,TRBD2,TGTGCCAGCAGCTTTAGCCCTAGCGGGGCCGGGGAGCTGTTTTTT,CASSFSPSGAGELFF
TRBJ1-4,TRBV5-1,-,TRBD1,TGCGCCAGCAGCTCAGGGGGCGGACAAAATGAAAAACTGTTTTTT,CASSSGGGQNEKLFF
TRBJ2-7,TRBV15,-,TRBD1,TGTGCCACCAGCAGTTCCGACAGGGGCAGGGACGGCTACGAGCAGTACTTC,CATSSSDRGRDGYEQYF